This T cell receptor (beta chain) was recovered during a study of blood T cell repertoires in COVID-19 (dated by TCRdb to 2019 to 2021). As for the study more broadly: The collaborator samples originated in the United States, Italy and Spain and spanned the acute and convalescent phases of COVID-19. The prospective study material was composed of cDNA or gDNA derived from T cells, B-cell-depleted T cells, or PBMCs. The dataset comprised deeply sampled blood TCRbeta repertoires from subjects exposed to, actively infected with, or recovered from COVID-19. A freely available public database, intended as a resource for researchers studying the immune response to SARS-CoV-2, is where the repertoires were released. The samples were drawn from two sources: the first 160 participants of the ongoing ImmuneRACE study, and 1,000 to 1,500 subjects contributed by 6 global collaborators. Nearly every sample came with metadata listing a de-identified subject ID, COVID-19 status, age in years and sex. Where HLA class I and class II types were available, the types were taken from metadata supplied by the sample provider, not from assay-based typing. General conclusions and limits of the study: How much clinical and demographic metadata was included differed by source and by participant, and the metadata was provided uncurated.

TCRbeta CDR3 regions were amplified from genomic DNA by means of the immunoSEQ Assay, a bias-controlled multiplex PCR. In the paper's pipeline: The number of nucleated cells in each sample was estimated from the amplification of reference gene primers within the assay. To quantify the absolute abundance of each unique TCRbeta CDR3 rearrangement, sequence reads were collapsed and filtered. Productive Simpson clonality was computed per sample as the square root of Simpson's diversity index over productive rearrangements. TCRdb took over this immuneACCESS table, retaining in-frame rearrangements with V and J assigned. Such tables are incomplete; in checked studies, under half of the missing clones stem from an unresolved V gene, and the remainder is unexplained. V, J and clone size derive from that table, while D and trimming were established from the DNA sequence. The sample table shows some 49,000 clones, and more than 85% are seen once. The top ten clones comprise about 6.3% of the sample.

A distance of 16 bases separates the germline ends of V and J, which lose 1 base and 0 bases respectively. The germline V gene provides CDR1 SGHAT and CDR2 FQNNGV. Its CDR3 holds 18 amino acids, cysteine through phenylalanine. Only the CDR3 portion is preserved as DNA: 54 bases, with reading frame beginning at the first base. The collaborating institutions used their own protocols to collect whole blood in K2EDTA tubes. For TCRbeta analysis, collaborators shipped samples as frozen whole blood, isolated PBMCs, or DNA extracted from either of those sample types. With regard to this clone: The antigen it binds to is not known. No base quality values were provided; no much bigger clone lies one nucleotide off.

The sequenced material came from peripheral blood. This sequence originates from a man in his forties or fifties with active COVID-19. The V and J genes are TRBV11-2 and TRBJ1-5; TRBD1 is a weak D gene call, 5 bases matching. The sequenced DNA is TGTGCCAGCAGCTTAGGCTATGGGGCAGGGATTAGCAATCAGCCCCAGCATTTT. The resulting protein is CASSLGYGAGISNQPQHF.